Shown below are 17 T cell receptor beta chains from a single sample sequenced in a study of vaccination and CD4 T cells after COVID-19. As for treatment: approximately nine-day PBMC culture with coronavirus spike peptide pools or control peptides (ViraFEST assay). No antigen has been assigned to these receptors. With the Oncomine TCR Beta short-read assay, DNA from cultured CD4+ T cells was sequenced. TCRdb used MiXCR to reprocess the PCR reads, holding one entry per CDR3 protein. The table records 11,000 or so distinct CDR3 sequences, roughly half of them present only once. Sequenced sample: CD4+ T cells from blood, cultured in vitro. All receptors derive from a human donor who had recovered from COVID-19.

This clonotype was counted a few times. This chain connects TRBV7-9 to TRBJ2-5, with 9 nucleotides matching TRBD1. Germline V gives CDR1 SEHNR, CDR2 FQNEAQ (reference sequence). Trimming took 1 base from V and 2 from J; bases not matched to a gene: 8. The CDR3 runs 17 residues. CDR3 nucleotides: TGTGCCAGCAGCTTAGGGACCGGGACAGGGATTCAAGAGACCCAGTACTTC. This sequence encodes CASSLGTGTGIQETQYF.

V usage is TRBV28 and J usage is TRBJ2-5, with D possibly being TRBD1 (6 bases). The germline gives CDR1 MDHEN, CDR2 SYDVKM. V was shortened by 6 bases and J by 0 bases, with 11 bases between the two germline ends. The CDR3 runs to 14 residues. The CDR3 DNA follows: TGTGCCAGCAGGGACAGTATGTACCAAGAGACCCAGTACTTC. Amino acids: CASRDSMYQETQYF.

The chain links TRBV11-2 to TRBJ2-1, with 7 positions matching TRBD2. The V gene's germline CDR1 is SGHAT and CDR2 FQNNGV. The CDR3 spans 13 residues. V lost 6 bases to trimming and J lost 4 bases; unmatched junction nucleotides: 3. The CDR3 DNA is TGTGCCAGCAGACCTAGCGGATACAATGAGCAGTTCTTC. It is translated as CASRPSGYNEQFF.

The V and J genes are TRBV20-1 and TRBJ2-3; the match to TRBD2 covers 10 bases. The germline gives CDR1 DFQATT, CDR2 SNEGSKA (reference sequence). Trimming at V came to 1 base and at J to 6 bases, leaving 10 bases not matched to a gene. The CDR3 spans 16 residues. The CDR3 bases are TGCAGTGCTAGAGCAGGACTAGCGGCTAGTGGCGATACGCAGTATTTT. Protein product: CSARAGLAASGDTQYF.

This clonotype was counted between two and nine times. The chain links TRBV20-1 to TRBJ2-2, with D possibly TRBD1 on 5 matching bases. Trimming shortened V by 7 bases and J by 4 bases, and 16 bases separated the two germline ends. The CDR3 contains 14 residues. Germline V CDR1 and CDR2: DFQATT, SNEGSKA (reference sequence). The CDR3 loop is CSVAHRTPTGELFF. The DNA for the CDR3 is TGCAGTGTAGCCCACAGGACCCCCACCGGGGAGCTGTTTTTT.

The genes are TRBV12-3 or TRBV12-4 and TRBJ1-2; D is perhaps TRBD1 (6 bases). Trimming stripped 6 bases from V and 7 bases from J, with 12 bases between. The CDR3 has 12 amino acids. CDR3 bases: TGTGCCAGCAGCCGGGACACCAGTGGCTACACCTTC. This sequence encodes CASSRDTSGYTF.

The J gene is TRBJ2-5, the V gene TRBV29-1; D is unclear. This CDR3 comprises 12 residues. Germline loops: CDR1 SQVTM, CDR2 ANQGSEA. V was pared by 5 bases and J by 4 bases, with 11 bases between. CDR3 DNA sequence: TGCAGCGTTAGACACAAGGGAGAGACCCAGTACTTC. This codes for CSVRHKGETQYF.

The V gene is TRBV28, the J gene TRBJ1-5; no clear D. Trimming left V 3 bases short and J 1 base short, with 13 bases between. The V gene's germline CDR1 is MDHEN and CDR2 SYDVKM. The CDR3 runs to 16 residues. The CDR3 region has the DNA TGTGCCAGCAGTTTGTGGTCCCTGGGGAGCAATCAGCCCCAGCATTTT. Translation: CASSLWSLGSNQPQHF.

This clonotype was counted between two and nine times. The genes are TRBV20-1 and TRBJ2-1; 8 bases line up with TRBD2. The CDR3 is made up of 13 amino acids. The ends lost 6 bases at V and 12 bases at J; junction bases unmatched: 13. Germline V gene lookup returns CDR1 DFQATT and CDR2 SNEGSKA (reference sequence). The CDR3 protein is CSALPPGRAGQFF. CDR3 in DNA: TGCAGTGCCCTCCCTCCCGGGAGGGCGGGGCAGTTCTTC.

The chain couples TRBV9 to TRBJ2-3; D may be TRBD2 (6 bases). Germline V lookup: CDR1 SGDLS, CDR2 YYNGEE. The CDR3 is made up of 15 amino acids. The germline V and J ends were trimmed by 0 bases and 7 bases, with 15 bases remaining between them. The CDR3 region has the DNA TGTGCCAGCAGCGTAGACGGGGGAATGACAAATACGCAGTATTTT. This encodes CASSVDGGMTNTQYF.

For the CDR3, the DNA is TGTGCCAGCAGCCCACCGGGACTAGCGGGAGACAATGAGCAGTTCTTC. This encodes CASSPPGLAGDNEQFF. The chain carries TRBV7-2 and TRBJ2-1; 14 nucleotides match TRBD2. Germline V lookup: CDR1 SGHTA, CDR2 FQGNSA. The junction had 5 bases not matched to a gene; V was cut back by 5 bases and J by 5 bases. This CDR3 comprises 16 residues.

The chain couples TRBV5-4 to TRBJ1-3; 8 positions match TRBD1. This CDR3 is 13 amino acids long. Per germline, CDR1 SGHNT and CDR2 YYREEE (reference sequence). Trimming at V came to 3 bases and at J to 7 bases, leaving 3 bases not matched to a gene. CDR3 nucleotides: TGTGCCAGCAGCTACCCAGGGGGCAACACCATATATTTT. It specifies CASSYPGGNTIYF.

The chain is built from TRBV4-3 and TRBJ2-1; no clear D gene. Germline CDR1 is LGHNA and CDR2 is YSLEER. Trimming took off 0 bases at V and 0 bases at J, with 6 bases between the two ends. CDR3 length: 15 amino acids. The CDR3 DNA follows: TGCGCCAGCAGCCAAGAAAAGAGCTCCTACAATGAGCAGTTCTTC. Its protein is CASSQEKSSYNEQFF.

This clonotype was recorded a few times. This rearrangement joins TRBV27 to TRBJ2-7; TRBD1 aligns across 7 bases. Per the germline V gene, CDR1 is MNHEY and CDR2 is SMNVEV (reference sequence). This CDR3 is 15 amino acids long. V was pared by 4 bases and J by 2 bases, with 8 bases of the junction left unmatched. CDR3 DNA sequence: TGTGCCAGCAGTTCAATGACAGGGAATACCTACGAGCAGTACTTC. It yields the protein CASSSMTGNTYEQYF.

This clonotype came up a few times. CDR3 DNA sequence: TGTGCCACCAAGTCGACAGATGTTAACTATGGCTACACCTTC. Translation gives CATKSTDVNYGYTF. V and J are TRBV19 and TRBJ1-2; TRBD1 might be the D (5 bases). Trimming took 10 bases from V and 1 from J, leaving 16 bases between them. Germline V gives CDR1 LNHDA, CDR2 SQIVND (reference sequence). The length of the CDR3 is 14 residues.

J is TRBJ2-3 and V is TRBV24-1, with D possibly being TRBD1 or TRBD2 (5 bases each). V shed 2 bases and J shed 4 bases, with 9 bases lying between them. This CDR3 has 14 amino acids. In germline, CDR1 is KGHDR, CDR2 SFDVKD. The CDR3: CATSDWQGPDTQYF. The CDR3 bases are TGTGCCACCAGTGATTGGCAGGGACCAGATACGCAGTATTTT.

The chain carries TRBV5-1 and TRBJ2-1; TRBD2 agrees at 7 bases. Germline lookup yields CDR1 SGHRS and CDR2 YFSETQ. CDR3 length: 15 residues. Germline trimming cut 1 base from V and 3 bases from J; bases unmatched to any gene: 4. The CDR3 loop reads CASSLRLADYNEQFF. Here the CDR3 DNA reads TGCGCCAGCAGCTTGCGCCTAGCGGACTACAATGAGCAGTTCTTC.